These 27 T cell receptor beta chains came from one sample sequenced in a study of OX40 agonist ivuxolimab in advanced cancers. Using immunoSEQ multiplex PCR, the repertoire was profiled, and TCRdb retains in-frame clones only, with some absent. Here the sample spans about 48,000 clones, roughly 86% being singletons. Sequences were derived from CD4+ or CD8+ T cells sorted from blood, sampled in a trial of the OX40 agonist ivuxolimab. The source of these receptors is an adult with an advanced solid tumor such as melanoma, head and neck, liver or kidney cancer.

The V and J genes are TRBV5-1 and TRBJ2-2; 8 bases map to TRBD1. Germline values: CDR1 SGHRS, CDR2 YFSETQ. The trim removed 5 bases at V and 4 bases at J, leaving 7 bases unmatched. CDR3 length: 15 residues. The CDR3 DNA reads as TGCGCCAGCAGTCGGACAGGGACCGGCACCGGGGAGCTGTTTTTT. Translation: CASSRTGTGTGELFF.

This chain uses TRBV6-6 with TRBJ2-7; 10 bases align to TRBD1. The CDR3 covers 14 residues. Germline CDR1 reads MNHNY; CDR2 reads SVGAGI (reference sequence). The V gene end was trimmed by 0 bases and the J gene end by 5 bases; junction bases not matched to a gene: 1. The CDR3 region has the DNA TGTGCCAGCAGTTACTCCGGGACAGGGGACGAGCAGTACTTC. It is translated as CASSYSGTGDEQYF.

The chain carries TRBV7-3 and TRBJ2-7; the D is unclear. This CDR3 has 13 amino acids. V lost 4 bases, J lost 6 bases, and 13 bases lay in between. Per germline, CDR1 SGHTA and CDR2 FQGTGA. The CDR3: CASSSSTNTEQYF. CDR3 nucleotides: TGTGCCAGCAGCTCCTCCACTAACACCGAGCAGTACTTC.

J is TRBJ1-5 and V is TRBV6-1, with D perhaps TRBD1 (5 bases). The CDR3 has 12 residues. The V gene lost 7 bases and the J gene lost 6 bases, with 10 bases spanning the gap. Per germline, CDR1 MNHNS and CDR2 SASEGT. CDR3 sequence: CASNLGAQPQHF. CDR3 in DNA: TGTGCCAGCAACTTAGGGGCTCAGCCCCAGCATTTT.

Written as DNA, the CDR3 is TGTGCCAGCAGCGTAGGGACAGTTACCTCCTACGAGCAGTACTTC. This gives the protein CASSVGTVTSYEQYF. The chain couples TRBV9 to TRBJ2-7; TRBD1 is a possible D gene (6 bases). CDR1 and CDR2 from the germline V gene are SGDLS and YYNGEE. V dropped 0 bases and J dropped 0 bases, with 10 bases sitting between them. The CDR3 extends over 15 amino acids.

The chain employs TRBV19 and TRBJ2-6; D gene uncertain. Trimming removed 2 bases at V and 0 bases at J, with 5 bases between. The CDR3 loop spans 15 amino acids. Germline assignment: CDR1 LNHDA and CDR2 SQIVND (reference sequence). In nucleotides, the CDR3 is TGTGCCAGTAGTATAAGCAGCTCTGGGGCCAACGTCCTGACTTTC. Residues: CASSISSSGANVLTF.

This clone was seen once. The chain links TRBV5-1 to TRBJ2-5; 8 nucleotides match TRBD1. The junction had 4 bases not matched to a gene; V was cut back by 6 bases and J by 3 bases. Germline-derived CDR1 and CDR2 are SGHRS and YFSETQ. The CDR3 contains 13 residues. This CDR3 is CASNLQGEETQYF. CDR3 bases: TGCGCCAGCAACTTACAGGGGGAAGAGACCCAGTACTTC.

The V gene is TRBV7-9, the J gene TRBJ1-2, with D uncertain. Trimming shortened V by 2 bases and J by 6 bases, and 19 bases separated the two germline ends. The CDR3 length is 16 residues. The germline V gene has CDR1 SEHNR and CDR2 FQNEAQ (reference sequence). The CDR3 loop reads CASSLNTASGVHGYTF. CDR3 nucleotide sequence: TGTGCCAGCAGCTTAAATACAGCCAGCGGCGTCCATGGCTACACCTTC.

The genes are TRBV2 and TRBJ1-1, with 8 positions matching TRBD1. Per the germline V gene, CDR1 is SNHLY and CDR2 is FYNNEI. This CDR3 has 13 residues. Germline trimming cut 5 bases from V and 4 bases from J; bases unmatched to any gene: 3. The CDR3 region has the DNA TGTGCCAGCAGTATCACAGGGGGCACTGAAGCTTTCTTT. Translation: CASSITGGTEAFF.

The rearrangement uses TRBV5-5 and TRBJ2-7; 8 bases match TRBD1. J lost 5 bases, V lost 4 bases, and 5 bases had no gene match. Germline values: CDR1 SGHKS, CDR2 YYEKEE (reference sequence). There are 13 residues in the CDR3. For the CDR3, the DNA is TGTGCCAGCAGCCCGACAGGGGACCACGAGCAGTACTTC. Translating gives CASSPTGDHEQYF.

The chain combines TRBV5-6 with TRBJ2-2; 11 positions agree with TRBD1. In germline, CDR1 is SGHDT, CDR2 YYEEEE. The CDR3 length is 16 residues. The junction had 8 bases not matched to a gene; V was cut back by 4 bases and J by 6 bases. CDR3 nucleotides: TGTGCCAGCAGCCTGTTCCCGGGACAGGGGGCCGGGGAGCTGTTTTTT. Its translation is CASSLFPGQGAGELFF.

A remark on this clone: This sample includes further DNA sequences coding for the same CDR3. This chain uses TRBV2 with TRBJ1-4, with 7 bases fitting TRBD1. The germline gives CDR1 SNHLY, CDR2 FYNNEI. Unmatched junction bases numbered 7, after V lost 7 bases and J lost 5 bases. The CDR3 has 14 residues. The CDR3 DNA reads as TGTGCCAGCATACTCGGGACAGAGAATGAAAAACTGTTTTTT. It translates to CASILGTENEKLFF.

In its sample, this clone is medium-sized. The CDR3 coding sequence is TGTGCCAGCAGCTTGGGACTAGCGGGGGTCCTAGGCACCGGGGAGCTGTTTTTT. Translating gives CASSLGLAGVLGTGELFF. The chain has TRBV13 and TRBJ2-2; 14 bases agree with TRBD2. Germline V gives CDR1 PRHDT, CDR2 FYEKMQ (reference sequence). V shed 3 bases, J shed 4 bases, and the junction held 7 bases outside the gene matches. CDR3 size: 18 residues. Full variable domain (outside the CDR3, taken from reference TRBV13 and TRBJ2-2): AAGVIQSPRHLIKEKRETATLKCYPIPRHDTVYWYQQGPGQDPQFLISFYEKMQSDKGSIPDRFSAQQFSDYHSELNMSSLELGDSALYFCASSLGLAGVLGTGELFFGEGSRLTVL.

The chain carries TRBV27 and TRBJ2-7; D possibly corresponds to TRBD1 (6 bases). V was shortened by 0 bases and J by 0 bases, with 9 bases between the two germline ends. CDR3 length equals 15 residues. The germline V gene has CDR1 MNHEY and CDR2 SMNVEV (reference sequence). The CDR3 sequence: CASSLSAGVSYEQYF. In DNA, the CDR3 is TGTGCCAGCAGTTTATCGGCAGGGGTCTCCTACGAGCAGTACTTC.

This chain links TRBV6-5 with TRBJ2-7; TRBD2 matches 7 bases. V dropped 8 bases and J dropped 3; count of bases not matched to a gene: 13. CDR1 is MNHEY, CDR2 SVGAGI, per germline. There are 15 residues in the CDR3. In DNA form, the CDR3 reads TGTGCCAGCGGACCCTCGGGGGGAGTCTACTACGAGCAGTACTTC. This translates into CASGPSGGVYYEQYF.

The J gene is TRBJ1-6, the V gene TRBV5-6; no definite D call. The CDR3 is 15 amino acids. Germline V lookup: CDR1 SGHDT, CDR2 YYEEEE. V was trimmed by 1 base and J by 3 bases, leaving 8 bases between them. For the CDR3, the DNA is TGTGCCAGCAGCTTGCGAGCGAACTATAATTCACCCCTCCACTTT. Translation: CASSLRANYNSPLHF.

The chain joins TRBV19 to TRBJ2-5, with D perhaps matching TRBD1 (5 bases). CDR1 and CDR2 (germline): LNHDA, SQIVND (reference sequence). V was trimmed by 8 bases and J by 1 base, leaving 14 bases between them. The CDR3 loop spans 14 amino acids. In nucleotides, the CDR3 is TGTGCCAGTTCTGATACAGGTTTCCAAGAGACCCAGTACTTC. Protein product: CASSDTGFQETQYF.

About this clone: Within the sample, other DNA sequences also encode this same CDR3. The rearrangement links TRBV10-3 to TRBJ2-3; 10 bases map to TRBD2. The V and J ends lost 2 bases and 4 bases, in that order; junction bases with no gene match: 6. Germline CDR1 and CDR2: ENHRY and SYGVKD. The CDR3 is 16 amino acids. CDR3 bases: TGTGCCATCAGTGAGCCGCTAGCGGGAGCAGCAGATACGCAGTATTTT. Protein product: CAISEPLAGAADTQYF.

The chain employs TRBV6-1 and TRBJ1-2; TRBD1 is a possible D gene (6 bases). This CDR3 comprises 16 residues. V gave up 2 bases and J gave up 2 bases, with 15 bases separating them. CDR1 is MNHNS and CDR2 is SASEGT in the germline V gene. CDR3 sequence (DNA): TGTGCCAGCAGTGAATGGGGGCGGAGGGGGAACTATGGCTACACCTTC. Its protein is CASSEWGRRGNYGYTF.

The V gene is TRBV19, the J gene TRBJ1-3, with D possibly TRBD1 on 5 matching bases. The ends were cut back, 8 bases at V and 3 bases at J, with 8 bases in the middle. Looked up from germline, CDR1 is LNHDA and CDR2 is SQIVND (reference sequence). CDR3 length: 12 residues. The CDR3 DNA is TGTGCCAGTCGGACACTTGGAAACACCATATATTTT. Protein: CASRTLGNTIYF. Combining the CDR3 with reference TRBV19 and TRBJ1-3 gives the whole variable domain DGGITQSPKYLFRKEGQNVTLSCEQNLNHDAMYWYRQDPGQGLRLIYYSQIVNDFQKGDIAEGYSVSREKKESFPLTVTSAQKNPTAFYLCASRTLGNTIYFGEGSWLTVV.

The rearrangement links TRBV15 to TRBJ2-1, with TRBD1 as a possible D gene (5 bases). Between the trimmed V and J ends, which lost 0 bases and 0 bases, there was a span of 12 bases. Looked up from germline, CDR1 is LNHNV and CDR2 is YYDKDF (reference sequence). This CDR3 contains 17 residues. CDR3 residues: CATSREGAKSSYNEQFF. The CDR3 DNA follows: TGTGCCACCAGCAGAGAAGGGGCGAAGAGCTCCTACAATGAGCAGTTCTTC. Together with reference TRBV15 and TRBJ2-1, the CDR3 gives the full variable domain: DAMVIQNPRYQVTQFGKPVTLSCSQTLNHNVMYWYQQKSSQAPKLLFHYYDKDFNNEADTPDNFQSRRPNTSFCFLDIRSPGLGDTAMYLCATSREGAKSSYNEQFFGPGTRLTVL.

The chain joins TRBV14 to TRBJ2-3; D is unclear. The CDR3 loop spans 14 amino acids. Germline values: CDR1 SGHDN, CDR2 FVKESK. The V gene lost 1 base and the J gene lost 3 bases, with 8 bases spanning the gap. CDR3 residues: CASSQGQETDTQYF. The CDR3 coding sequence is TGTGCCAGCAGCCAAGGGCAGGAAACAGATACGCAGTATTTT.

This rearrangement joins TRBV19 to TRBJ2-7; D gene uncertain. Between the trimmed V and J ends, which lost 4 bases and 3 bases, there was a span of 16 bases. CDR3 length: 15 amino acids. Per the germline V gene, CDR1 is LNHDA and CDR2 is SQIVND (reference sequence). CDR3 loop: CASSTGRFPYYEQYF. CDR3 nucleotides: TGTGCCAGTAGTACGGGCAGGTTCCCCTACTACGAGCAGTACTTC. The entire variable domain, with the rest obtained from reference TRBV19 and TRBJ2-7, is as follows: DGGITQSPKYLFRKEGQNVTLSCEQNLNHDAMYWYRQDPGQGLRLIYYSQIVNDFQKGDIAEGYSVSREKKESFPLTVTSAQKNPTAFYLCASSTGRFPYYEQYFGPGTRLTVT.

The chain joins TRBV30 to TRBJ2-1; no definite D call. V lost 2 bases to trimming and J lost 9 bases, with 8 bases between them. The V gene's germline CDR1 is GTSNPN and CDR2 SVGIG (reference sequence). There are 11 residues in the CDR3. CDR3 protein: CAWSLTVEQFF. CDR3 nucleotides: TGTGCCTGGAGTCTGACCGTTGAGCAGTTCTTC.

This clone was seen more than once but under ten times. The gene calls are TRBV9 and TRBJ1-5; D is ambiguous. The CDR3 loop spans 12 amino acids. Germline-derived CDR1 and CDR2 are SGDLS and YYNGEE. V shed 0 bases and J shed 5 bases, with 3 bases lying between them. CDR3: CASSVGDQPQHF. CDR3 bases: TGTGCCAGCAGCGTAGGAGATCAGCCCCAGCATTTT.

The CDR3 sequence: CAIKGLEEKLFF. The CDR3 DNA reads TGTGCCATAAAGGGACTTGAGGAAAAACTGTTTTTT. The chain couples TRBV10-3 to TRBJ1-4; weak D call: TRBD1 (5 bases). CDR1 and CDR2 from the germline V gene are ENHRY and SYGVKD. The ends were cut back, 9 bases at V and 8 bases at J, with 13 bases in the middle. CDR3 length: 12 amino acids.

This chain links TRBV7-3 with TRBJ2-1; the D gene is possibly TRBD1 (5 bases). Trimming cost V 4 bases and J 0 bases, with 13 bases left between them. The CDR3 runs to 16 residues. Germline V gives CDR1 SGHTA, CDR2 FQGTGA. Here the CDR3 reads CASSSAQGSSYNEQFF. The CDR3 nucleotides are TGTGCCAGCAGCTCAGCTCAGGGAAGCTCCTACAATGAGCAGTTCTTC.